The clone carrying this T cell receptor beta chain was detected ten times or more. Its target is not known. The sample belongs to a study of regulatory T cells in long-lasting Graves disease. General study points: Persistent patients shared some 2,500 public clonotypes among themselves. Newly diagnosed patients shared fewer, at approximately 970. Small numbers of samples may have cut accuracy. TRBV28 was favored in persistent disease, as were TRBJ1-2 and TRBJ2-5.

The CDR3 has 12 amino acids. CDR1 and CDR2 from the germline V gene are ENHRY and SYGVKD. The ends were cut back, 2 bases at V and 3 bases at J, with 5 bases in the middle. Described time point: persistent/refractory GD, antithyroid drugs over 5 years with positive TRAb. RNA extracted from PBMCs served as the sequencing template. An endocrinology department in Xi'an, China, recruited the patients. With iRepertoire HTBI primers and Arm-PCR of CDR3 regions, TCR beta libraries were built. TCRdb called the multiplex PCR reads again in MiXCR, with one record for every CDR3 protein. Of 400,000 or so distinct CDR3 sequences listed, less than 25% were seen once; the top ten hold around 21%.

The sequenced sample was peripheral blood mononuclear cells (PBMCs), obtained when the disease was refractory, from a patient treated with antithyroid drugs. This TCR derives from a female donor with Graves disease. This sequence joins TRBV10-3 and TRBJ2-7; no clear D. The CDR3, as DNA: TGTGCCATCAGTGAGACCGGCTACGAGCAGTACTTC. Its translation is CAISETGYEQYF.